Below, 24 T cell receptor beta chains from the same sample are listed, as sequenced in a study of CD8 T cells in ankylosing spondylitis. TCRdb re-analysed the 5' RACE reads in MiXCR, keeping a single row per CDR3 protein. The sample lists fewer than 250,000 distinct CDR3 sequences, roughly a third seen once, with around 4.4% in the top ten. Sample: blood, either unsorted or a sorted T cell fraction (not recorded which). Every receptor here comes from a male donor with ankylosing spondylitis or in good health (not recorded which).

This clonotype has a single count. CDR3 bases: TGTGCCAGCAGCTCCTTCGACAGGGATGGTGGCTACACCTTC. It is translated as CASSSFDRDGGYTF. This rearrangement joins TRBV7-9 to TRBJ1-2; 7 bases map to TRBD1. There are 14 residues in the CDR3. Germline trimming cut 4 bases from V and 7 bases from J; bases unmatched to any gene: 9. The V gene's germline CDR1 is SEHNR and CDR2 FQNEAQ (reference sequence). Together with reference TRBV7-9 and TRBJ1-2, the CDR3 gives the full variable domain: DTGVSQNPRHKITKRGQNVTFRCDPISEHNRLYWYRQTLGQGPEFLTYFQNEAQLEKSRLLSDRFSAERPKGSFSTLEIQRTEQGDSAMYLCASSSFDRDGGYTFGSGTRLTVV.

The chain employs TRBV10-3 and TRBJ2-7; 9 positions agree with TRBD1. Germline V gene lookup returns CDR1 ENHRY and CDR2 SYGVKD. V was pared by 4 bases and J by 6 bases, with 4 bases of the junction left unmatched. The CDR3 consists of 13 residues. The CDR3 bases are TGTGCCATCAGTGGACAGGGGGACGCCGAGCAGTACTTC. Amino acid sequence: CAISGQGDAEQYF.

The chain links TRBV5-5 to TRBJ1-2, with D hard to call. From germline, CDR1 is SGHKS and CDR2 YYEKEE (reference sequence). V dropped 2 bases and J dropped 8 bases, with 16 bases sitting between them. The CDR3 sequence is 14 residues long. The chain's CDR3 is CASSFRGKQGGYTF. The CDR3 DNA reads TGTGCCAGCAGCTTTCGAGGGAAACAAGGCGGCTACACCTTC.

The rearrangement joins TRBV7-9 to TRBJ2-7, with a weak D call TRBD1 (6 bases). V lost 6 bases to trimming and J lost 2 bases, with 14 bases between them. The CDR3 is 14 residues long. CDR1 and CDR2 (germline): SEHNR, FQNEAQ (reference sequence). CDR3 loop: CASSPTGTTYEQYF. Written as DNA, the CDR3 is TGTGCCAGCAGTCCTACCGGGACAACCTACGAGCAGTACTTC.

This clonotype was seen more than once but under ten times. The V gene is TRBV7-9, the J gene TRBJ2-1, with no clear D. Trimming took off 5 bases at V and 5 bases at J, with 19 bases between the two ends. The CDR3 totals 16 residues. Germline values: CDR1 SEHNR, CDR2 FQNEAQ (reference sequence). The CDR3 coding sequence is TGTGCCAGCAGCCCACTCTATGACCTGGATCACAATGAGCAGTTCTTC. Amino acid sequence: CASSPLYDLDHNEQFF.

This clonotype was picked up one time. V and J are TRBV10-3 and TRBJ2-5; 11 bases are shared with TRBD1. Germline V gene lookup returns CDR1 ENHRY and CDR2 SYGVKD. The CDR3 extends over 14 amino acids. The trim removed 4 bases at V and 5 bases at J, leaving 3 bases unmatched. In nucleotides, the CDR3 is TGTGCCATCAGTGGGACAGGGGGCGCGGAGACCCAGTACTTC. It translates to CAISGTGGAETQYF.

The V gene is TRBV11-2, the J gene TRBJ2-1; D is ambiguous. V lost 5 bases and J lost 9, with 11 bases in between. The CDR3 is 12 amino acids. Germline CDR1 SGHAT, CDR2 FQNNGV. CDR3 protein: CASSIHRVEQFF. For the CDR3, the DNA is TGTGCCAGCAGCATCCATCGGGTTGAGCAGTTCTTC.

J is TRBJ1-1 and V is TRBV20-1; 8 positions agree with TRBD1. The germline CDR1 and CDR2 sequences are DFQATT and SNEGSKA (reference sequence). There are 16 residues in the CDR3. Trimming took 6 bases from V and 2 from J; bases not matched to a gene: 14. CDR3 in DNA: TGCAGTGCCATCGACAGGGGCGAAGTTTTCAACACTGAAGCTTTCTTT. It specifies CSAIDRGEVFNTEAFF.

Here the CDR3 DNA reads TGTGCCAGCACCTTGACGGGGAGCCCAAGGGATGGCTACACCTTC. It encodes CASTLTGSPRDGYTF. The gene calls are TRBV12-3 or TRBV12-4 and TRBJ1-2, with D uncertain. The CDR3 runs 15 residues. V was shortened by 7 bases and J by 6 bases, with 21 bases between the two germline ends.

The V gene is TRBV9, the J gene TRBJ2-5; 10 nucleotides match TRBD2. The CDR3 has 15 residues. Germline CDR1 is SGDLS and CDR2 is YYNGEE. The ends lost 3 bases at V and 2 bases at J; junction bases unmatched: 4. CDR3 region: CASSEDSGGQETQYF. DNA of the CDR3: TGTGCCAGCAGCGAGGATAGCGGGGGGCAAGAGACCCAGTACTTC.

The chain is built from TRBV3-1 and TRBJ2-1; no firm D call. The germline V and J ends were trimmed by 0 bases and 9 bases, with 9 bases remaining between them. CDR3 size: 13 residues. CDR1 and CDR2 (germline): LGHDT, YNNKEL (reference sequence). Here the CDR3 reads CASSQETVPEQFF. CDR3 DNA sequence: TGTGCCAGCAGCCAAGAAACCGTCCCTGAGCAGTTCTTC.

This clonotype showed up just once. The chain carries TRBV20-1 and TRBJ2-7; 10 positions match TRBD2. V shed 5 bases, J shed 2 bases, and the junction held 6 bases outside the gene matches. Germline V gene data show CDR1 as DFQATT and CDR2 as SNEGSKA (reference sequence). The CDR3 sequence is 14 residues long. The CDR3 DNA sequence: TGCAGTGCTCGAGGAGCGGGGGGGCCCTACGAGCAGTACTTC. Translating it yields CSARGAGGPYEQYF.

Only a few counts were recorded for this clonotype. V usage is TRBV9 and J usage is TRBJ2-3; TRBD1 is a possible D gene (6 bases). This CDR3 has 15 residues. From germline, CDR1 is SGDLS and CDR2 YYNGEE. Trimming shortened V by 0 bases and J by 0 bases, and 8 bases separated the two germline ends. The CDR3 loop is CASSVGTVSTDTQYF. Written as DNA, the CDR3 is TGTGCCAGCAGCGTAGGGACAGTTAGCACAGATACGCAGTATTTT.

This rearrangement joins TRBV10-3 to TRBJ1-2; no firm D call. This CDR3 has 16 amino acids. Germline CDR1 ENHRY, CDR2 SYGVKD. V gave up 0 bases and J gave up 0 bases, with 11 bases separating them. CDR3 region: CAISESMLSTNYGYTF. The CDR3 DNA follows: TGTGCCATCAGTGAGTCTATGCTGTCGACTAACTATGGCTACACCTTC.

V and J are TRBV7-9 and TRBJ1-1; D is unresolved. This CDR3 comprises 13 residues. Trimming took off 5 bases at V and 8 bases at J, with 15 bases between the two ends. CDR1 and CDR2 (germline): SEHNR, FQNEAQ (reference sequence). The CDR3 loop reads CASSPPGGEEAFF. As DNA, the CDR3 is TGTGCCAGCAGCCCTCCGGGTGGCGAGGAAGCTTTCTTT.

A few counts support this clonotype. The rearrangement uses TRBV7-2 and TRBJ2-2; D is perhaps TRBD1 or TRBD2 (5 bases each). The CDR3 consists of 16 residues. Trimming took off 5 bases at V and 1 base at J, with 14 bases between the two ends. Germline CDR1 is SGHTA and CDR2 is FQGNSA. This chain's CDR3 is CASSLIGTVNTGELFF. In nucleotides, the CDR3 is TGTGCCAGCAGCCTTATCGGGACGGTGAACACCGGGGAGCTGTTTTTT. Together with reference TRBV7-2 and TRBJ2-2, the CDR3 gives the full variable domain: GAGVSQSPSNKVTEKGKDVELRCDPISGHTALYWYRQSLGQGLEFLIYFQGNSAPDKSGLPSDRFSAERTGGSVSTLTIQRTQQEDSAVYLCASSLIGTVNTGELFFGEGSRLTVL.

Here the CDR3 DNA reads TGCGCCAGCGCGTGGACAGGGAACACTGAAGCTTTCTTT. Translating it yields CASAWTGNTEAFF. The chain joins TRBV5-1 to TRBJ1-1; 7 bases fit TRBD1. This CDR3 comprises 13 residues. V was clipped by 7 bases and J by 1 base; unmatched bases: 4. Germline V gene data show CDR1 as SGHRS and CDR2 as YFSETQ. Based on the CDR3 plus reference TRBV5-1 and TRBJ1-1, the full variable domain is KAGVTQTPRYLIKTRGQQVTLSCSPISGHRSVSWYQQTPGQGLQFLFEYFSETQRNKGNFPGRFSGRQFSNSRSEMNVSTLELGDSALYLCASAWTGNTEAFFGQGTRLTVV.

In this sample, this clonotype turned up many times. The CDR3 sequence: CSVGDGKNEQFF. CDR3 DNA sequence: TGCAGCGTCGGGGACGGTAAGAATGAGCAGTTCTTC. The chain combines TRBV29-1 with TRBJ2-1; the D call may be TRBD1 or TRBD2 (5 bases each). The germline V gene encodes CDR1 SQVTM and CDR2 ANQGSEA. This CDR3 comprises 12 residues. Trimming took 6 bases from V and 7 from J, leaving 13 bases between them.

V is TRBV10-3 and J is TRBJ1-5, with D tentatively TRBD1 (6 bases). Germline V CDR1 and CDR2: ENHRY, SYGVKD. This CDR3 region has 13 residues. Trimming cost V 8 bases and J 6 bases, with 14 bases left between them. This chain's CDR3 is CAIGGGAGQPQHF. The CDR3 DNA reads as TGTGCCATCGGTGGGGGGGCAGGTCAGCCCCAGCATTTT.

The chain employs TRBV9 and TRBJ2-7; 9 nucleotides align to TRBD2. V shed 3 bases and J 5 bases; nucleotides not matched to a gene: 6. The germline V gene has CDR1 SGDLS and CDR2 YYNGEE. The CDR3 is 14 amino acids. CDR3 coding DNA: TGTGCCAGCAGCGAGGGCGGGGGGGCTCACGAGCAGTACTTC. Translated, it gives CASSEGGGAHEQYF.

This rearrangement joins TRBV20-1 to TRBJ2-1; 9 nucleotides match TRBD1. Germline CDR1 is DFQATT and CDR2 is SNEGSKA (reference sequence). This CDR3 region has 14 residues. Unmatched junction bases numbered 6, after V lost 1 base and J lost 8 bases. The CDR3 loop reads CSARVQGAGDEQFF. CDR3 coding DNA: TGCAGTGCTAGAGTACAGGGGGCTGGAGATGAGCAGTTCTTC.

This chain links TRBV12-3 or TRBV12-4 with TRBJ2-1; TRBD2 aligns across 7 bases. CDR3 length equals 12 residues. V was clipped by 5 bases and J by 10 bases; unmatched bases: 5. CDR3 sequence (DNA): TGTGCCAGCAGTCGGGACGGGAGGGAGCAGTTCTTC. Its protein product is CASSRDGREQFF.

The chain recombines TRBV7-3 with TRBJ2-5; D may correspond to TRBD1 or TRBD2 (5 bases each). Germline V CDR1 and CDR2: SGHTA, FQGTGA. The CDR3 sequence is 14 residues long. Trimming cost V 5 bases and J 7 bases, with 17 bases left between them. CDR3 loop: CASSKTGTLATQYF. The CDR3 DNA sequence: TGTGCCAGCAGCAAAACCGGGACCCTGGCGACCCAGTACTTC.

The chain is built from TRBV12-3 or TRBV12-4 and TRBJ1-5; tentative D call: TRBD1 (6 bases). The V gene lost 2 bases and the J gene lost 5 bases, with 13 bases spanning the gap. The CDR3 has 15 amino acids. For the CDR3, the DNA is TGTGCCAGCAGTTTATTTAGGACAGTTGATCAGCCCCAGCATTTT. Translation gives CASSLFRTVDQPQHF.